This TCR beta chain was sequenced during a study of identical twins. Trimming removed 0 bases at V and 5 bases at J, with 9 bases between. The CDR3 contains 14 residues. CDR1 and CDR2 (germline): SGHRS, YFSETQ. This clonotype was detected many times. Its antigen is unidentified. cDNA carried unique molecular identifiers, and a universal primer site was added by template switching. Using its own MiXCR run on the 5' RACE reads, TCRdb lists one record per CDR3 protein. The sample includes about 1.7 million distinct CDR3 sequences, around a third of them seen just once. Broader study findings: The same donors were not followed; conclusions instead depended on cross-sectional statistical analysis. In beta out-of-frame sequences, the excess sharing between twins was weaker. The more abundant beta clonotypes in cord blood had fewer insertions, and memory repertoires did not show this.

The chain recombines TRBV5-1 with TRBJ2-1; D not resolved. The sample taken for sequencing was cord blood. The clonotype originates from a newborn girl in good health. CDR3: CASSLGTRDNEQFF. CDR3 DNA: TGCGCCAGCAGCTTGGGGACCCGCGACAATGAGCAGTTCTTC.